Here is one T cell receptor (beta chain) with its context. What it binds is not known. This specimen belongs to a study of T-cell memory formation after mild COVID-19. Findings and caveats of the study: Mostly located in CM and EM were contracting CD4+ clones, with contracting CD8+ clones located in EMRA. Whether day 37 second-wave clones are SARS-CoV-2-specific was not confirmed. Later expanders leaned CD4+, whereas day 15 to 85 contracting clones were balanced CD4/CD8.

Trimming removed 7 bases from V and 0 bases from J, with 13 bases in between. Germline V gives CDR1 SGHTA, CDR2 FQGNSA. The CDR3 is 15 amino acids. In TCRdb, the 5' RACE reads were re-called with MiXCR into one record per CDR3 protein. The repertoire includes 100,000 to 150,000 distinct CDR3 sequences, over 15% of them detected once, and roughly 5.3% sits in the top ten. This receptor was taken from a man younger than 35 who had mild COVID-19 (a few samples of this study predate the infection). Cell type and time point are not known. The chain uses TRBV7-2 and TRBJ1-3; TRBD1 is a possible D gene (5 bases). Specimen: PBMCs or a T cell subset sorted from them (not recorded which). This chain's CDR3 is CASTHRLSSGNTIYF. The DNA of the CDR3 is TGTGCCAGCACCCACAGGCTCAGCTCTGGAAACACCATATATTTT.